The 24 T cell receptor beta chains in this list originate from one sample, sequenced in a study of PD-L1 blockade in urothelial cancer. Time point defined: peripheral blood 6 weeks after treatment start. The protocol was immunoSEQ multiplex PCR, while the TCRdb copy is restricted to in-frame clones and leaves out a portion. This sample has 60,000 to 80,000 clones, with 85% to 90% found just once. The specimen comprised PBMCs, sampled around atezolizumab (anti-PD-L1) treatment. The receptor source for this set is a man between 60 and 75 years old with urothelial cancer.

The rearrangement links TRBV30 to TRBJ2-5; D call uncertain. The V gene's germline CDR1 is GTSNPN and CDR2 SVGIG (reference sequence). Trimming removed 4 bases at V and 4 bases at J, with 13 bases between. This CDR3 contains 13 residues. CDR3 nucleotides: TGTGCCTGGACTAGTTCCGCCGCAGAGACCCAGTACTTC. Translated, it gives CAWTSSAAETQYF.

The CDR3, as DNA: TGCGCCAGCAGCTTGGGTATAGCCGGTCTAACCGGGGAGCTGTTTTTT. This translates into CASSLGIAGLTGELFF. This chain links TRBV5-1 with TRBJ2-2, with D unresolved. Germline lookup yields CDR1 SGHRS and CDR2 YFSETQ. V lost 0 bases and J lost 5, with 14 bases in between. The CDR3 runs to 16 residues.

The chain links TRBV30 to TRBJ2-6; D might be TRBD2 (7 bases). V was shortened by 8 bases and J by 0 bases, with 14 bases between the two germline ends. The CDR3 extends over 15 amino acids. Germline CDR1 GTSNPN, CDR2 SVGIG (reference sequence). This chain's CDR3 is CAVGGQLSGANVLTF. The CDR3 region has the DNA TGTGCCGTCGGGGGGCAACTCTCTGGGGCCAACGTCCTGACTTTC.

This clone was seen a handful of times. This chain connects TRBV5-1 to TRBJ1-6; D call uncertain. CDR1 SGHRS and CDR2 YFSETQ come from the germline V gene. The V end lost 1 base, the J end lost 10 bases, and 9 bases lay between the germline ends. This CDR3 spans 13 amino acids. CDR3 in amino acids: CASSLRGSSPLHF. The CDR3 DNA sequence: TGCGCCAGCAGCTTGCGGGGTTCCTCACCCCTCCACTTT.

This clone was seen only a few times. Its ends do not fully match the called genes, so a read error is possible. CDR3 sequence reads: CASSESWTSGGHRGAVF. The CDR3 region has the DNA TGTGCCAGCAGTGAATCATGGACTAGCGGAGGTCACCGGGGAGCTGTTTTT. The chain uses TRBV2 and TRBJ2-2; the match to TRBD2 covers 10 bases. Germline loops: CDR1 SNHLY, CDR2 FYNNEI. The CDR3 runs to 17 residues. Together with reference TRBV2 and TRBJ2-2, the CDR3 gives the full variable domain: EPEVTQTPSHQVTQMGQEVILRCVPISNHLYFYWYRQILGQKVEFLVSFYNNEISEKSEIFDDQFSVERPDGSNFTLKIRSTKLEDSAMYFCASSESWTSGGHRGAVFGEGSRLTVL.

The rearrangement uses TRBV7-9 and TRBJ2-7, with D possibly being TRBD2 (6 bases). The germline V and J ends were trimmed by 1 base and 2 bases, with 6 bases remaining between them. The CDR3 is made up of 13 amino acids. Germline V gene data show CDR1 as SEHNR and CDR2 as FQNEAQ (reference sequence). CDR3 protein: CASSLGLAYEQYF. The CDR3, as DNA: TGTGCCAGCAGCTTAGGACTAGCCTACGAGCAGTACTTC.

The chain has TRBV7-9 and TRBJ2-3; TRBD2 agrees at 7 bases. After removal of 11 bases from V and 3 bases from J, the junction contained 11 bases not matched to a gene. The CDR3 is 14 residues long. Germline CDR1 reads SEHNR; CDR2 reads FQNEAQ (reference sequence). For the CDR3, the DNA is TGTGCCGGGACTAACGCACTCAGAACAGATACGCAGTATTTT. This gives the protein CAGTNALRTDTQYF. Based on the CDR3 plus reference TRBV7-9 and TRBJ2-3, the full variable domain is DTGVSQNPRHKITKRGQNVTFRCDPISEHNRLYWYRQTLGQGPEFLTYFQNEAQLEKSRLLSDRFSAERPKGSFSTLEIQRTEQGDSAMYLCAGTNALRTDTQYFGPGTRLTVL.

The chain is built from TRBV6-1 and TRBJ2-7, with a possible D match to TRBD2 (5 bases). Germline lookup yields CDR1 MNHNS and CDR2 SASEGT. V shed 6 bases and J shed 6 bases, with 12 bases lying between them. The CDR3 is 12 residues long. This chain's CDR3 is CASRTDWSEQYF. DNA for the CDR3: TGTGCCAGCAGGACGGACTGGAGCGAGCAGTACTTC.

This clone was detected only once. The genes are TRBV6-5 and TRBJ1-3; D is unresolved. Germline V gives CDR1 MNHEY, CDR2 SVGAGI. The CDR3 is 13 residues long. The V end was cut by 8 bases, the J end by 0 bases, with 8 bases between. In DNA form, the CDR3 reads TGTGCCAGCGCCCTACCCTCTGGAAACACCATATATTTT. Translation gives CASALPSGNTIYF.

This clone was counted a single time. The V gene is TRBV10-3, the J gene TRBJ2-7; TRBD2 aligns across 8 bases. The CDR3 is made up of 15 amino acids. V lost 7 bases, J lost 5 bases, and 13 bases stayed unmatched. Germline assignment: CDR1 ENHRY and CDR2 SYGVKD. The CDR3 coding sequence is TGTGCCATCACCCGCCGGGGGGGGGCAAAAGACGAGCAGTACTTC. The encoded protein is CAITRRGGAKDEQYF.

The chain recombines TRBV19 with TRBJ1-5; D is unclear. CDR3 length equals 12 residues. V gave up 3 bases and J gave up 5 bases, with 5 bases separating them. CDR1 is LNHDA, CDR2 SQIVND, per germline (reference sequence). CDR3 sequence (DNA): TGTGCCAGTAGTATTTTAGATCAGCCCCAGCATTTT. It specifies CASSILDQPQHF.

This chain connects TRBV7-2 to TRBJ2-7, with D perhaps TRBD1 (5 bases). This CDR3 has 13 amino acids. Germline CDR1 is SGHTA and CDR2 is FQGNSA. V was shortened by 5 bases and J by 0 bases, with 8 bases between the two germline ends. The CDR3 region is CASSLDSSYEQYF. The CDR3 region has the DNA TGTGCCAGCAGCCTAGACAGCTCCTACGAGCAGTACTTC.

The rearrangement joins TRBV21-1 to TRBJ1-2; the tabulated D call, TRBD1, remains unverified against the DNA. TRBV21-1 is given as a pseudogene. CDR3 length: 17 amino acids. This CDR3 is CASSTWEPTGTEYGYTF. The DNA for the CDR3 is TGTGCCAGCAGCACTTGGGAACCGACAGGGACTGAGTATGGCTACACCTTC.

V usage is TRBV19 and J usage is TRBJ1-5, with D unclear. This CDR3 contains 15 residues. Germline CDR1 LNHDA, CDR2 SQIVND (reference sequence). The V and J ends lost 8 bases and 0 bases respectively, with 14 bases between them. The CDR3 protein is CASRVVVRSNQPQHF. CDR3 coding DNA: TGTGCCAGTCGGGTTGTCGTGCGTAGCAATCAGCCCCAGCATTTT. Looking up the rest from reference TRBV19 and TRBJ1-5 gives the full variable domain: DGGITQSPKYLFRKEGQNVTLSCEQNLNHDAMYWYRQDPGQGLRLIYYSQIVNDFQKGDIAEGYSVSREKKESFPLTVTSAQKNPTAFYLCASRVVVRSNQPQHFGDGTRLSIL.

This chain links TRBV19 with TRBJ1-2, with a weak D call TRBD1 (6 bases). Germline V gives CDR1 LNHDA, CDR2 SQIVND (reference sequence). V dropped 3 bases and J dropped 5 bases, with 16 bases sitting between them. The CDR3 sequence is 15 residues long. This CDR3 is CASSIRGAKSYGYTF. CDR3 nucleotides: TGTGCCAGTAGTATTCGGGGGGCCAAAAGTTATGGCTACACCTTC. Supplemented by reference TRBV19 and TRBJ1-2, the full variable domain reads DGGITQSPKYLFRKEGQNVTLSCEQNLNHDAMYWYRQDPGQGLRLIYYSQIVNDFQKGDIAEGYSVSREKKESFPLTVTSAQKNPTAFYLCASSIRGAKSYGYTFGSGTRLTVV.

This sequence joins TRBV5-1 and TRBJ1-4, with D perhaps matching TRBD1 (5 bases). V was clipped by 3 bases and J by 6 bases, with 12 bases between them. The CDR3 has 14 amino acids. CDR1 is SGHRS, CDR2 YFSETQ, per germline. The CDR3 nucleotides are TGCGCCAGCAGCTCCCAGGGTAGGGATGAAAAACTGTTTTTT. This sequence encodes CASSSQGRDEKLFF.

The table lists this clone with a count of one. The chain links TRBV7-3 to TRBJ2-7; TRBD2 agrees at 8 bases. V lost 4 bases and J lost 6; bases outside the gene matches: 2. Per germline, CDR1 SGHTA and CDR2 FQGTGA. This CDR3 has 12 residues. CDR3 region: CASSSAGGEQYF. The CDR3 nucleotides are TGTGCCAGCAGCTCCGCGGGAGGCGAGCAGTACTTC.

The chain employs TRBV19 and TRBJ1-5, with TRBD1 as a possible D gene (6 bases). V lost 8 bases and J lost 0, with 26 bases in between. There are 19 residues in the CDR3. Germline V gene data show CDR1 as LNHDA and CDR2 as SQIVND (reference sequence). For the CDR3, the DNA is TGTGCCAGTCGTGTTGGCGGGGGGCGATTGGTTTATAGCAATCAGCCCCAGCATTTT. Its translation is CASRVGGGRLVYSNQPQHF.

A single count supports this clone. The CDR3 region is CASSWTGLSSYEQYF. The CDR3 DNA reads TGTGCCAGCAGTTGGACAGGACTCTCCTCCTACGAGCAGTACTTC. This chain uses TRBV6-1 with TRBJ2-7, with 7 bases that match TRBD1. Unmatched junction bases numbered 7, after V lost 5 bases and J lost 0 bases. CDR1 MNHNS and CDR2 SASEGT come from the germline V gene. This CDR3 has 15 residues.

The V call is TRBV14, the J call TRBJ2-7, with D possibly being TRBD2 (5 bases). The CDR3 extends over 13 amino acids. V was cut by 0 bases and J by 12 bases, with 15 bases left in between. From germline, CDR1 is SGHDN and CDR2 FVKESK. DNA of the CDR3: TGTGCCAGCAGCCAAGATCGAGGCACCGCGGGGTACTTC. Translating it yields CASSQDRGTAGYF.

The sample holds one count of this clone. This chain links TRBV7-9 with TRBJ2-2; 12 positions match TRBD1. V lost 5 bases and J lost 7; bases outside the gene matches: 5. CDR1 and CDR2 from the germline V gene are SEHNR and FQNEAQ (reference sequence). The CDR3 has 15 residues. The CDR3 loop is CASSPGQGAFGELFF. The DNA of the CDR3 is TGTGCCAGCAGCCCGGGACAGGGGGCTTTCGGGGAGCTGTTTTTT.

The J gene is TRBJ1-5, the V gene TRBV5-6, with a possible D match to TRBD1 (6 bases). With 4 bases removed from V and 7 bases from J, the gap between germline ends came to 12 bases. This CDR3 is built from 13 residues. Germline-derived CDR1 and CDR2 are SGHDT and YYEEEE. CDR3 in DNA: TGTGCCAGCAGCCCCCAGGGGCGACAGCCCCAGCATTTT. Its protein product is CASSPQGRQPQHF. Full variable domain (missing parts from reference TRBV5-6 and TRBJ1-5): DAGVTQSPTHLIKTRGQQVTLRCSPKSGHDTVSWYQQALGQGPQFIFQYYEEEERQRGNFPDRFSGHQFPNYSSELNVNALLLGDSALYLCASSPQGRQPQHFGDGTRLSIL.

The chain recombines TRBV10-2 with TRBJ2-2; D is unclear. The CDR3 has 14 amino acids. V was pared by 8 bases and J by 0 bases, with 10 bases between. The germline V gene encodes CDR1 WSHSY and CDR2 SAAADI. For the CDR3, the DNA is TGCGCCAGCCTGGGCTCTCCGAACACCGGGGAGCTGTTTTTT. Translating it yields CASLGSPNTGELFF.

This sequence joins TRBV5-6 and TRBJ1-2; D is perhaps TRBD1 (5 bases). V lost 0 bases, J lost 4 bases, and 10 bases lay in between. The CDR3 consists of 14 residues. Germline V CDR1 and CDR2: SGHDT, YYEEEE. CDR3 amino acids: CASSLAGGTYGYTF. The DNA of the CDR3 is TGTGCCAGCAGCTTGGCCGGGGGGACCTATGGCTACACCTTC.